The 12 T cell receptor beta chains listed next were all sequenced from one sample in a study of cytomegalovirus exposure and HLA in healthy donors. Both 60 Vbeta primers and 13 Jbeta primers went into the PCR. Using immunoSEQ multiplex PCR, the repertoire was profiled, and TCRdb retains in-frame clones only, with some absent. The sample has some 90,000 clones, approximately 80% seen once. Sequencing used PBMCs. The receptor set was obtained from a man between 25 and 39 years old in good health and CMV-seronegative.

Comment on this clone: Other DNA sequences in the same sample also yield this CDR3. This sequence joins TRBV6-5 and TRBJ1-2; TRBD1 agrees at 9 bases. J gave up 8 bases and V 5 bases, and 9 bases lay outside the gene matches. Germline CDR1 MNHEY, CDR2 SVGAGI. The CDR3 is made up of 14 amino acids. The CDR3 reads CASSNQQGAKGYTF. The CDR3 DNA sequence: TGTGCCAGCAGTAATCAACAGGGGGCTAAAGGCTACACCTTC.

The chain recombines TRBV4-1 with TRBJ1-2; no clear D gene. This CDR3 is 14 amino acids long. V dropped 1 base and J dropped 4 bases, with 10 bases sitting between them. The germline V gene encodes CDR1 MGHRA and CDR2 YSYEKL. CDR3 coding DNA: TGCGCCAGCAGCCAAGGGGCAGGCTCCTATGGCTACACCTTC. Translation gives CASSQGAGSYGYTF.

The rearrangement uses TRBV7-9 and TRBJ1-1, with D unclear. The ends were cut back, 3 bases at V and 4 bases at J, with 15 bases in the middle. The CDR3 runs 15 residues. The V gene's germline CDR1 is SEHNR and CDR2 FQNEAQ (reference sequence). The CDR3 is CASSLRVTGSTEAFF. As DNA, the CDR3 is TGTGCCAGCAGCTTGAGGGTGACGGGAAGCACTGAAGCTTTCTTT.

This chain joins TRBV5-1 and TRBJ2-5, with 8 positions matching TRBD1. The CDR3 sequence is 15 residues long. Germline CDR1 reads SGHRS; CDR2 reads YFSETQ. After removal of 1 base from V and 11 bases from J, the junction contained 13 bases not matched to a gene. Here the CDR3 reads CASSLITGGTGEQYF. DNA of the CDR3: TGCGCCAGCAGCTTGATCACAGGGGGTACGGGTGAGCAGTACTTC.

The V and J genes are TRBV18 and TRBJ1-2; no reliable D call. The ends were cut back, 2 bases at V and 4 bases at J, with 14 bases in the middle. Germline V gene lookup returns CDR1 KGHSH and CDR2 LQKENI. This CDR3 spans 15 amino acids. CDR3 in amino acids: CASSPDQRTFYGYTF. The CDR3 coding sequence is TGTGCCAGCTCACCAGATCAAAGAACATTCTATGGCTACACCTTC.

This chain joins TRBV7-6 and TRBJ2-7; 8 nucleotides agree with TRBD1. The V gene end was trimmed by 6 bases and the J gene end by 2 bases; junction bases not matched to a gene: 6. The CDR3 contains 14 residues. The germline gives CDR1 SGHVS, CDR2 FNYEAQ. CDR3 region: CASSSGQGPYEQYF. CDR3 bases: TGTGCCAGCAGTTCAGGACAGGGTCCCTACGAGCAGTACTTC.

This chain links TRBV18 with TRBJ2-1, with TRBD1 matching 9 bases. CDR3 length: 15 amino acids. Losses at the gene ends were 4 bases for V and 2 bases for J; bases not matched to a gene: 3. CDR1 is KGHSH, CDR2 LQKENI, per germline. The CDR3 loop reads CASSLDRGPYNEQFF. CDR3 in DNA: TGTGCCAGCTCACTGGACAGGGGACCCTACAATGAGCAGTTCTTC.

This chain links TRBV5-4 with TRBJ1-3; perhaps TRBD1 as D (6 bases). The germline V gene encodes CDR1 SGHNT and CDR2 YYREEE (reference sequence). V was trimmed by 4 bases and J by 3 bases, leaving 17 bases between them. The CDR3 extends over 16 amino acids. The CDR3 region is CASSPDSPFRGNTIYF. CDR3 DNA: TGTGCCAGCAGCCCGGACAGTCCCTTCCGTGGAAACACCATATATTTT.

The V gene is TRBV14, the J gene TRBJ2-3; TRBD2 is a possible D gene (5 bases). This CDR3 is 15 amino acids long. The V end was cut by 4 bases, the J end by 0 bases, with 11 bases between. CDR1 SGHDN and CDR2 FVKESK come from the germline V gene. CDR3 coding DNA: TGTGCCAGCAGCCTAGGACTGACTAGCACAGATACGCAGTATTTT. It yields the protein CASSLGLTSTDTQYF. Combining the CDR3 with reference TRBV14 and TRBJ2-3 gives the whole variable domain EAGVTQFPSHSVIEKGQTVTLRCDPISGHDNLYWYRRVMGKEIKFLLHFVKESKQDESGMPNNRFLAERTGGTYSTLKVQPAELEDSGVYFCASSLGLTSTDTQYFGPGTRLTVL.

The J gene is TRBJ2-1, the V gene TRBV5-1; tentatively, D is TRBD1 (6 bases). The CDR3 has 15 residues. V lost 4 bases and J lost 1, with 12 bases in between. Per the germline V gene, CDR1 is SGHRS and CDR2 is YFSETQ. The CDR3 is CASSIAGVSYNEQFF. The CDR3 DNA reads TGCGCCAGCAGCATCGCAGGGGTGTCCTACAATGAGCAGTTCTTC.

This rearrangement joins TRBV5-1 to TRBJ1-3, with a tentative D call TRBD1 (5 bases). Between the trimmed V and J ends, which lost 4 bases and 2 bases, there was a span of 10 bases. Germline loops: CDR1 SGHRS, CDR2 YFSETQ. CDR3 size: 14 residues. CDR3 loop: CASSGEGTGNTIYF. The DNA of the CDR3 is TGCGCCAGCAGCGGGGAGGGGACTGGAAACACCATATATTTT.

The chain combines TRBV7-9 with TRBJ1-1; 9 positions agree with TRBD1. This CDR3 region has 16 residues. J gave up 1 base and V 5 bases, and 8 bases lay outside the gene matches. Germline lookup yields CDR1 SEHNR and CDR2 FQNEAQ (reference sequence). The CDR3 reads CASSPPGQGGNTEAFF. DNA of the CDR3: TGTGCCAGCAGCCCCCCGGGACAGGGTGGGAACACTGAAGCTTTCTTT.